This TCR beta chain is drawn from a study of shared clonotypes between healthy human individuals (dated by TCRdb to about 2020). As for the study more broadly: A couple of women and a few men aged 18 to 49 years were included in the cohort. Per donor, three plates each were used for CD4 naive and CD4 memory, two for CD8 naive, and one for CD8 memory. To estimate repertoire size and how much clonotype sharing occurs between individuals, the study deeply sequenced the blood TCR repertoires of roughly 5 healthy adults. To increase sequencing depth and limit assay-specific biases, different laboratories used diverse techniques to prepare libraries and sequence TCR repertoires. Each donor's leukapheresis produced roughly between roughly 0.85 and 10 billion PBMCs.

A distance of 7 bases separates the germline ends of V and J, which lose 5 bases and 0 bases respectively. The germline V gene yields MRHNA for CDR1 and SNTAGT for CDR2. The CDR3 contains 13 residues, cysteine and phenylalanine counted. The sequence is cut down to CDR3 DNA, 39 bases in frame from base 1. CD8 naive samples were CD45RO-negative cells positively selected for CCR7, giving a CD45RA+CCR7+ population that excluded TemRA cells. Donors were healthy HIV-negative adults with no recently reported acute infections or vaccinations. Only Caucasian adults living in Nashville, Tennessee, USA were represented among the donors. Blood was collected by leukapheresis, and PBMCs were isolated by Ficoll-Histopaque density gradient centrifugation and then cryopreserved in liquid nitrogen vapor phase. Analytical flow cytometry was used to check the purity and quantity of each magnetically sorted T cell population. Each sorted fraction had its genomic DNA isolated and then quantified by UV absorbance on a Nanodrop 2000c.

Using the deep immunoSEQ assay, multiplex PCR amplified TCR CDR3 regions from genomic DNA. Genomic DNA extracted from each cell subset was distributed evenly over all wells of several immunoSEQ 96-well plates, and each plate served as one replicate. For sorted subsets, each replicate PCR was loaded with roughly 190 ng genomic DNA, equivalent to 25,000 to 30,000 T cell genomes. The purified libraries were quantified using a Qubit 3.0 fluorometer, sized with a Bioanalyzer 2100, and then quantified again using the KAPA Library Quantification kit. Every immunoSEQ 96-well plate was sequenced on a dedicated single-read 150-cycle Illumina NextSeq 550 flow cell. From the authors' description of their analysis: Because the immunoSEQ output included only junctional sequences and no quality scores, the filtering could not be the same as the filtering used for full-length reads. To assign V/J genes and CDR3, sequences were annotated using PyIR, a Python wrapper for IgBLAST v1.9, with IMGT germline references. Reads were filtered out if the reads had weak V/J assignments (E-value above 1e-6), no CDR3, stop codons, out-of-frame junctions, or ambiguous translated residues. V3J clonotypes were defined by identical inferred V gene, J gene, and CDR3 amino acid sequence. Percentage overlap between repertoires was calculated by dividing the number of shared unique clonotypes by the size of the smaller repertoire. RTK rarefaction, the Chao1 estimator, and Recon v2.1 estimates of unobserved clonotypes were used to assess repertoire richness. Generation probabilities were computed with OLGA for all TCRbeta clonotypes obtained by the gDNA method from a handful of donors. TCRdb provides this immuneACCESS table in a form limited to in-frame rearrangements. Some clones are lacking; in checked studies, under half of them reflect an unresolved V gene, and why the rest are absent is not known. V, J and clone size reflect that table, while D and trimming were determined from the DNA. The sample yields about 1.9 million clones; around 93% were counted once. The ten largest clones take up about 1.7% of the sample.

Comment on this clone: It has no known antigen specificity. Base qualities are missing; no much larger clone stands one base away.

Broad study findings and their caveats: Pairwise subsampling led to the expectation that sequencing depth would affect the degree of clonotype sharing among donors. Even with the large sequencing depth, rarefaction of the sorted-subset datasets indicated that sequencing was incomplete. Because the study included only a small number of donors, the genetic and exposure-history diversity represented was limited. Across several donors, approximately 5% of naive CD4, around 3.3% of naive CD8, under 2.5% of memory CD4, and over 0.35% of memory CD8 clonotypes were shared. Only blood was sampled, and tissue TCR repertoires likely differ from those in blood. Compared with non-shared clonotypes, clonotypes shared by all four sorted-subset donors had higher generation probabilities. Estimated clonotype richness was generally larger for naive than for memory subsets.

The source of this sequence is a man aged 18 to 30 in good health. Some clones in this sample may be carry-over from other donors' samples. Material for sequencing was naive CD8+ T cells from PBMCs. The sample's cell subset or site label, in plain terms: CD45RA+CCR7+. Recombination joined TRBV6-4 with TRBJ1-1, with the D gene uncertain. The sequenced DNA: TGTGCCAGCAGTCGGGTGATGAACACTGAAGCTTTCTTT. Its product reads: CASSRVMNTEAFF.